The present TCR beta chain was sequenced within a study of type 1 regulatory T cells (dated by TCRdb to the early 2020s). With respect to the entire study: An in vitro protocol by which a Tr1-enriched, alloantigen-specific CD4 T cell product named T-allo10 was generated was characterized in the study. Patients with hematological malignancies who were receiving allogeneic hematopoietic stem cell transplantation were the group in which T-allo10 was being clinically evaluated. Findings and caveats that apply to the study as a whole: Tr1 cells showed a more restricted TCR repertoire than non-Tr1 cells, which the study interpreted as alloantigen-induced clonal expansion.

The listed sequencing device is Illumina MiSeq. The public reads were run again by TCRdb, first through fastp at Q25 and then through MiXCR, and only productive beta chains were kept. CDR3 protein sequences are deduplicated, and each keeps its most common genes and DNA. The table for this sample lists about 62,000 distinct CDR3 sequences; 62% of them were counted only once. 1.5% to 2% of the sample goes to the ten largest clones. For this clonotype: The clone's antigen remains unknown. No base quality information exists; no much larger clone differs at one position.

The sequence came from a human donor in good health. Material: cultured non-Tr1 T cells, either the whole culture or a sorted T cell fraction (not recorded which). The meaning of the sample's cell subset or site label: non-Tr1 population from the T-allo10 product.

The DNA reads as follows: TGTGCCAGCAATTTAAGGTCGGGCGAGCAGTACTTC. The translation is CASNLRSGEQYF. The rearrangement combines TRBV7-9 with TRBJ2-7; a confident D gene designation cannot be given. From a lookup of the germline V gene (reference sequence), CDR1 and CDR2 are SEHNR and FQNEAQ. A distance of 13 bases separates the germline ends of V and J, which lose 7 bases and 6 bases respectively. The CDR3 runs 12 residues from the cysteine to the phenylalanine. Solely the CDR3 DNA is kept, with 36 bases framed from the first base. The reference TRBV7-9 and TRBJ2-7 proteins fill in what lies around the CDR3, so the full variable domain reads DTGVSQNPRHKITKRGQNVTFRCDPISEHNRLYWYRQTLGQGPEFLTYFQNEAQLEKSRLLSDRFSAERPKGSFSTLEIQRTEQGDSAMYLCASNLRSGEQYFGPGTRLTVT.